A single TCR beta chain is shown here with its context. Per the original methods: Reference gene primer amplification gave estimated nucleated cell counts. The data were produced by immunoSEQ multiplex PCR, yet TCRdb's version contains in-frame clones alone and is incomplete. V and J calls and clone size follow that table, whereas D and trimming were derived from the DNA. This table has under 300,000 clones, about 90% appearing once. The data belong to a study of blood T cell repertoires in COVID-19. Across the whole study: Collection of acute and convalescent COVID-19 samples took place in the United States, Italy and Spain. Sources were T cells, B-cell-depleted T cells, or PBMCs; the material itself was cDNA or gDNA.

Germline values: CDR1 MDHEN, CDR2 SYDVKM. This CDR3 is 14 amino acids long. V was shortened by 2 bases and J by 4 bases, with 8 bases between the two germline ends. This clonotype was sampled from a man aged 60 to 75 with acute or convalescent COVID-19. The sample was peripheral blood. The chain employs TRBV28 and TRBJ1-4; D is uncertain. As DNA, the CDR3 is TGTGCCAGCAGTTTAACAGCCTATAATGAAAAACTGTTTTTT. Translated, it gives CASSLTAYNEKLFF.